This TCR beta chain came from a study of blood T cell repertoires in COVID-19. Sequenced by immunoSEQ multiplex PCR; TCRdb stores in-frame clones only, minus some. The sample lists about 160,000 clones; around 84% were seen once. The sample taken for sequencing was PBMCs or T cells enriched from blood (not recorded which). The receptor comes from a woman aged 45 to 65 who had recovered from COVID-19.

CDR3 in amino acids: CATSDGLGGGSSYEQYF. CDR3 nucleotides: TGTGCCACCAGTGACGGCTTGGGGGGGGGAAGCTCCTACGAGCAGTACTTC. The gene calls are TRBV24-1 and TRBJ2-7; 7 nucleotides line up with TRBD2. The CDR3 loop spans 17 amino acids. The ends lost 4 bases at V and 0 bases at J; junction bases unmatched: 11. CDR1 is KGHDR, CDR2 SFDVKD, per germline.